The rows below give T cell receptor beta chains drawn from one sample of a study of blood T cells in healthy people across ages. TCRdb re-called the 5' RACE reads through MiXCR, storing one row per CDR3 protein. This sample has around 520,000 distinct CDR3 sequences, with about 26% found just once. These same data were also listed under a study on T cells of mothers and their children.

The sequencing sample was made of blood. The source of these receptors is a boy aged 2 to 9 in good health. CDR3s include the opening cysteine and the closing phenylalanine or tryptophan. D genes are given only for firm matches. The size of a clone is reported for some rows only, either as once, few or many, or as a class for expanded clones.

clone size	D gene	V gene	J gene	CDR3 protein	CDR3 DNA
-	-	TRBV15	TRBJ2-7	CATSRDRETYEQYF	TGTGCCACCAGCAGAGATCGGGAAACCTACGAGCAGTACTTC
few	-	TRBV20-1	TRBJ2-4	CSARELAKNIQYF	TGCAGTGCTAGAGAACTAGCCAAAAACATTCAGTACTTC
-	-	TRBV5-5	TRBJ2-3	CASSLERVVDTQYF	TGTGCCAGCAGCTTGGAGCGGGTCGTGGATACGCAGTATTTT
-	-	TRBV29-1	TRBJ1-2	CSALDSYGYTF	TGCAGCGCCCTGGACAGCTATGGCTACACCTTC
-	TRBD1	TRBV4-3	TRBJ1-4	CASSQVGTDYEKLFF	TGCGCCAGCAGCCAAGTCGGGACAGACTATGAAAAACTGTTTTTT
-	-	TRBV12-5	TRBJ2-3	CASGFPGPADTQYF	TGTGCTAGTGGTTTCCCGGGACCGGCGGATACGCAGTATTTT
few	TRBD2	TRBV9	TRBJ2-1	CASRAEAGGRNEQFF	TGTGCCAGCAGAGCCGAAGCGGGGGGGCGGAATGAGCAGTTCTTC
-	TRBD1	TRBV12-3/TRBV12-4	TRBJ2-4	CASRSQGEGAKNIQYF	TGTGCCAGCAGATCACAGGGGGAAGGGGCCAAAAACATTCAGTACTTC
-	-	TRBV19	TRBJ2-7	CASSRGTTYEQYF	TGTGCCAGTAGTCGAGGTACCACCTACGAGCAGTACTTC
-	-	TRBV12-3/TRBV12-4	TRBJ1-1	CASSPAQYLEAFF	TGTGCCAGCAGCCCGGCGCAGTATCTTGAAGCTTTCTTT
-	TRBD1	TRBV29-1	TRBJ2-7	CSAGDRNEQYF	TGCAGCGCTGGGGACAGGAACGAGCAGTACTTC
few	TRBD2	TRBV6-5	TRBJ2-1	CASSYSGLEVDEQFF	TGTGCCAGCAGTTACTCGGGACTAGAGGTCGATGAGCAGTTCTTC
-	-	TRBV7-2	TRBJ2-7	CASSFGTRGTYEQYF	TGTGCCAGCAGCTTCGGGACCCGGGGAACCTACGAGCAGTACTTC
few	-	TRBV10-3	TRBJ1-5	CAIRKQGEEQPQHF	TGTGCCATCAGGAAGCAGGGAGAAGAACAGCCCCAGCATTTT
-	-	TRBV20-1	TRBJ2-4	CSAGTRLKNIQYF	TGCAGTGCTGGAACAAGACTCAAAAACATTCAGTACTTC
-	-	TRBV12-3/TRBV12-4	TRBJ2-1	CASSFSGAEQFF	TGTGCCAGCAGTTTCTCGGGCGCTGAGCAGTTCTTC
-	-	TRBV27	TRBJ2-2	CASSPPGERDTGELFF	TGTGCCAGCAGCCCCCCAGGGGAGCGGGACACCGGGGAGCTGTTTTTT
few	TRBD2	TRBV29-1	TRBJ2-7	CSVAPKAGGPYEQYF	TGCAGCGTTGCCCCCAAAGCGGGAGGGCCCTACGAGCAGTACTTC
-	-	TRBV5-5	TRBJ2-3	CASSPQPGGDTQYF	TGTGCCAGCAGCCCACAACCCGGTGGAGATACGCAGTATTTT
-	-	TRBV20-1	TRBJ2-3	CSANRRGSVDTQYF	TGCAGTGCTAACCGAAGGGGAAGCGTCGATACGCAGTATTTT